This entry lists 30 T cell receptor beta chains sequenced from one sample in a study of blood T cells in healthy people across ages. The authors ran a second PCR of roughly 6 to 12 cycles using a sample-barcoded 5' primer and a J-beta primer mix. TCRdb re-analysed the 5' RACE reads in MiXCR, keeping a single row per CDR3 protein. The data contain roughly 830,000 distinct CDR3 sequences, 55% to 65% of them singletons. Sequenced material: blood. Receptors originate from a man in his thirties or forties in good health.

This rearrangement joins TRBV7-9 to TRBJ2-5; D not certain. This CDR3 comprises 14 residues. The germline V and J ends were trimmed by 1 base and 2 bases, with 8 bases remaining between them. Germline loops: CDR1 SEHNR, CDR2 FQNEAQ (reference sequence). The CDR3 DNA sequence: TGTGCCAGCAGCTTAGATCGAACGCAAGAGACCCAGTACTTC. Translating gives CASSLDRTQETQYF.

The chain carries TRBV12-5 and TRBJ2-3, with 8 bases matching TRBD2. Germline V lookup: CDR1 LGHNT, CDR2 FRNRAP. This CDR3 has 14 residues. The V and J ends lost 6 bases and 5 bases, in that order; junction bases with no gene match: 7. CDR3 amino acids: CASGPGGAVDTQYF. The CDR3 DNA is TGTGCTAGTGGCCCCGGGGGGGCCGTAGATACGCAGTATTTT.

The chain combines TRBV20-1 with TRBJ2-7; TRBD2 might be the D (6 bases). The J call may be wrong; the DNA end is better matched by TRBJ2-5. There are 16 residues in the CDR3. CDR1 DFQATT and CDR2 SNEGSKA come from the germline V gene (reference sequence). The CDR3: CSASPGRGLGPETQYF. The CDR3, as DNA: TGCAGTGCTAGCCCGGGGCGGGGATTAGGACCAGAGACCCAGTACTTC.

The chain recombines TRBV6-5 with TRBJ2-4, with 7 bases identical to TRBD1. Germline assignment: CDR1 MNHEY and CDR2 SVGAGI. The CDR3 is 15 residues long. V trimming: 0 bases; J trimming: 5 bases; junction bases outside the gene matches: 4. The CDR3 DNA reads TGTGCCAGCAGTTACTCGTACAGGGGCGAAAACATTCAGTACTTC. This codes for CASSYSYRGENIQYF.

This clonotype was seen a handful of times. This chain uses TRBV4-3 with TRBJ2-3; 11 bases are a match to TRBD2. Germline CDR1 and CDR2: LGHNA and YSLEER. V trimming: 0 bases; J trimming: 0 bases; junction bases outside the gene matches: 5. This CDR3 has 18 residues. The CDR3 DNA is TGCGCCAGCAGCCAAGATCTAGCGGGGGGAACTAGCACAGATACGCAGTATTTT. This encodes CASSQDLAGGTSTDTQYF.

The chain combines TRBV27 with TRBJ1-2; 7 bases fit TRBD1. There are 16 residues in the CDR3. In germline, CDR1 is MNHEY, CDR2 SMNVEV (reference sequence). Unmatched junction bases numbered 12, after V lost 5 bases and J lost 3 bases. The CDR3 coding sequence is TGTGCCAGCAGTCGTGCATATACAGGGGAACACTATGGCTACACCTTC. Amino acids: CASSRAYTGEHYGYTF.

Ten or more counts support this clonotype. The rearrangement links TRBV7-9 to TRBJ2-7, with D maybe TRBD2 (6 bases). The CDR3 covers 14 residues. Germline CDR1 and CDR2: SEHNR and FQNEAQ (reference sequence). V was shortened by 1 base and J by 0 bases, with 7 bases between the two germline ends. The CDR3 sequence is CASSLDGGSYEQYF. CDR3 nucleotide sequence: TGTGCCAGCAGCTTAGACGGGGGCTCCTACGAGCAGTACTTC.

The V gene is TRBV20-1, the J gene TRBJ2-7, with D possibly matching TRBD1 (6 bases). The V end was cut by 3 bases, the J end by 1 base, with 13 bases between. Germline CDR1 reads DFQATT; CDR2 reads SNEGSKA (reference sequence). The CDR3 loop spans 14 amino acids. CDR3 sequence reads: CSASETGLSYEQYF. CDR3 DNA: TGCAGTGCTAGCGAGACAGGACTTTCCTACGAGCAGTACTTC.

This chain connects TRBV4-3 to TRBJ2-3; 9 bases fit TRBD2. The ends lost 1 base at V and 0 bases at J; junction bases unmatched: 8. The germline gives CDR1 LGHNA, CDR2 YSLEER. The length of the CDR3 is 18 residues. For the CDR3, the DNA is TGCGCCAGCAGCCAAGTTCTTAGCGGGGGCCCAAGCACAGATACGCAGTATTTT. This codes for CASSQVLSGGPSTDTQYF.

The chain recombines TRBV14 with TRBJ1-2; weak D call: TRBD1 (6 bases). In germline, CDR1 is SGHDN, CDR2 FVKESK. The V end lost 4 bases, the J end lost 3 bases, and 12 bases lay between the germline ends. The CDR3 is 14 residues long. The CDR3 DNA reads TGTGCCAGCAGCCCCAACAGGGCCTACTATGGCTACACCTTC. It codes for CASSPNRAYYGYTF.

This clonotype was found a few times. The rearrangement joins TRBV11-2 to TRBJ2-5; D remains ambiguous. Trimming took off 1 base at V and 11 bases at J, with 14 bases between the two ends. The CDR3 has 13 amino acids. Looked up from germline, CDR1 is SGHAT and CDR2 is FQNNGV. The CDR3 bases are TGTGCCAGCAGCTTAGGCAGGCACGGAGAGCAGTACTTC. Protein sequence: CASSLGRHGEQYF.

V usage is TRBV6-7 and J usage is TRBJ2-5, with 8 bases that match TRBD2. TRBV6-7 qualifies as an ORF whose function is uncertain. V lost 2 bases to trimming and J lost 1 base; unmatched junction nucleotides: 6. CDR3 length: 16 residues. CDR3 nucleotides: TGTGCCAGCAGTTACGATGCAACTAGCGGCCAAGAGACCCAGTACTTC. As protein: CASSYDATSGQETQYF.

DNA of the CDR3: TGTGCCAGCAGTGCTCAAGCGGGGGGTTACAATGAGCAGTTCTTC. Encoded protein: CASSAQAGGYNEQFF. The V call is TRBV2, the J call TRBJ2-1, with TRBD2 matching 9 bases. The CDR3 runs 15 residues. V shed 4 bases and J 4 bases; nucleotides not matched to a gene: 5. In germline, CDR1 is SNHLY, CDR2 FYNNEI.

DNA for the CDR3: TGTGCCAGCAGCGTAGCCGGGACAGGGTTGTACGAGCAGTACTTC. Protein: CASSVAGTGLYEQYF. This chain joins TRBV9 and TRBJ2-7; 9 bases fit TRBD1. Per the germline V gene, CDR1 is SGDLS and CDR2 is YYNGEE. The CDR3 loop spans 15 amino acids. Unmatched junction bases numbered 5, after V lost 0 bases and J lost 4 bases.

DNA for the CDR3: TGTGCCAGCAGTGACAACCGTTCGTACTTC. Translating gives CASSDNRSYF. The chain carries TRBV2 and TRBJ2-5; D is uncertain. Trimming took off 3 bases at V and 13 bases at J, with 9 bases between the two ends. CDR1 SNHLY and CDR2 FYNNEI come from the germline V gene. The length of the CDR3 is 10 residues. The full variable domain, rest sourced from reference TRBV2 and TRBJ2-5, is EPEVTQTPSHQVTQMGQEVILRCVPISNHLYFYWYRQILGQKVEFLVSFYNNEISEKSEIFDDQFSVERPDGSNFTLKIRSTKLEDSAMYFCASSDNRSYFGPGTRLLVL.

The chain recombines TRBV7-2 with TRBJ1-2; 9 nucleotides agree with TRBD1. The CDR3 is 17 residues long. Germline assignment: CDR1 SGHTA and CDR2 FQGNSA. The ends lost 5 bases at V and 4 bases at J; junction bases unmatched: 14. The CDR3 DNA sequence: TGTGCCAGCAGCCCTCGGACAGGGGAGCCCGTGGGCTATGGCTACACCTTC. Protein sequence: CASSPRTGEPVGYGYTF. Combining the CDR3 with reference TRBV7-2 and TRBJ1-2 gives the whole variable domain GAGVSQSPSNKVTEKGKDVELRCDPISGHTALYWYRQSLGQGLEFLIYFQGNSAPDKSGLPSDRFSAERTGGSVSTLTIQRTQQEDSAVYLCASSPRTGEPVGYGYTFGSGTRLTVV.

This clonotype has just a few counts. V gene TRBV7-8 combines with J gene TRBJ2-1; D tentatively fits TRBD1 or TRBD2 (5 bases each). The CDR3 is 16 amino acids. CDR1 and CDR2 from the germline V gene are SGHVS and FQNEAQ. Between the trimmed V and J ends, which lost 4 bases and 5 bases, there was a span of 18 bases. The CDR3: CASSSGTPLVHNEQFF. CDR3 nucleotide sequence: TGTGCCAGCAGCTCCGGGACCCCGCTGGTGCACAATGAGCAGTTCTTC.

In regard to this clonotype: The junction departs from germline at one end; a sequencing error may be responsible. V and J are TRBV11-3 and TRBJ1-2, with 7 bases that match TRBD1. The CDR3 covers 14 residues. From germline, CDR1 is SGHNT and CDR2 YENEEA. As DNA, the CDR3 is TGTGTCAGCAGCTTAGACCGGACAGGCTATGGCTACACCTTC. Translation: CVSSLDRTGYGYTF.

This clonotype turned up a few times. Here the CDR3 DNA reads TGTGCCAGCGGAAGGGACAGCTACGAGCAGTACTTC. Its protein is CASGRDSYEQYF. The chain combines TRBV11-2 with TRBJ2-4; 7 bases agree with TRBD1. The J call may be incorrect, as the DNA end agrees better with TRBJ2-7. CDR1 and CDR2 from the germline V gene are SGHAT and FQNNGV. The CDR3 runs to 12 residues.

The rearrangement uses TRBV29-1 and TRBJ2-5; 11 bases agree with TRBD1. The DNA end is more similar to TRBJ2-7, so the J call may be wrong. The CDR3 runs to 13 residues. Per the germline V gene, CDR1 is SQVTM and CDR2 is ANQGSEA. CDR3 region: CSARDRGFYEQYF. The CDR3 bases are TGCAGCGCCCGGGACAGGGGGTTCTACGAGCAGTACTTC.

The chain uses TRBV27 and TRBJ1-2, with D possibly being TRBD1 (6 bases). CDR3 length equals 16 residues. V lost 6 bases to trimming and J lost 7 bases, with 24 bases between them. Per the germline V gene, CDR1 is MNHEY and CDR2 is SMNVEV (reference sequence). The CDR3 spells CASSSPGPLGGGGYTF. The CDR3 nucleotides are TGTGCCAGCAGCTCACCGGGCCCTCTAGGAGGGGGTGGCTACACCTTC.

This chain links TRBV4-2 with TRBJ1-4; unclear D gene. CDR1 LGHNA and CDR2 YNFKEQ come from the germline V gene. Trimming stripped 0 bases from V and 0 bases from J, with 5 bases between. This CDR3 has 15 residues. This CDR3 is CASSQDGSTNEKLFF. The DNA of the CDR3 is TGTGCCAGCAGCCAAGACGGCTCAACTAATGAAAAACTGTTTTTT.

This clonotype was seen a few times. This sequence joins TRBV10-3 and TRBJ1-2; no reliable D call. V was pared by 0 bases and J by 8 bases, with 16 bases between. Germline V lookup: CDR1 ENHRY, CDR2 SYGVKD. The CDR3 totals 15 residues. For the CDR3, the DNA is TGTGCCATCAGTGAGTCGCTGTCGGGCCTCGACGGCTACACCTTC. Residues: CAISESLSGLDGYTF.

This clonotype has just a few counts. This chain connects TRBV29-1 to TRBJ1-2; D gene unclear. V was cut by 1 base and J by 5 bases, with 8 bases left in between. This CDR3 contains 12 residues. Germline-derived CDR1 and CDR2 are SQVTM and ANQGSEA. As DNA, the CDR3 is TGCAGCGTTGAAGCTGACGTTTATGGCTACACCTTC. As protein: CSVEADVYGYTF.

The chain is built from TRBV12-3 or TRBV12-4 and TRBJ2-5; D gene unclear. V lost 4 bases to trimming and J lost 3 bases, with 12 bases between them. The CDR3 is 14 amino acids. The CDR3 sequence is CASSSPPLEETQYF. In DNA form, the CDR3 reads TGTGCCAGCAGTTCCCCACCTTTGGAAGAGACCCAGTACTTC.

The chain recombines TRBV4-3 with TRBJ2-7; 13 bases are shared with TRBD2. There are 17 residues in the CDR3. V was pared by 0 bases and J by 6 bases, with 8 bases of the junction left unmatched. CDR1 LGHNA and CDR2 YSLEER come from the germline V gene. CDR3 sequence reads: CASSQDPGTSGAGEQYF. For the CDR3, the DNA is TGCGCCAGCAGCCAAGACCCTGGGACTAGCGGGGCAGGCGAGCAGTACTTC.

The chain recombines TRBV5-5 with TRBJ2-7; D assignment may be TRBD1 or TRBD2 (5 bases each). The CDR3 length is 16 residues. Germline CDR1 reads SGHKS; CDR2 reads YYEKEE (reference sequence). Trimming removed 4 bases at V and 5 bases at J, with 22 bases between. The CDR3 loop reads CASSILGAYQTDEQYF. In nucleotides, the CDR3 is TGTGCCAGCAGCATCCTCGGGGCATATCAGACCGACGAGCAGTACTTC.

The chain combines TRBV20-1 with TRBJ1-5; the match to TRBD1 covers 9 bases. Germline CDR1 and CDR2: DFQATT and SNEGSKA (reference sequence). V trimming: 6 bases; J trimming: 0 bases; junction bases outside the gene matches: 15. The CDR3 runs 18 residues. CDR3 nucleotide sequence: TGCAGTGCGATCCCGGGACAGGGACTGGGTTATAGCAATCAGCCCCAGCATTTT. Protein sequence: CSAIPGQGLGYSNQPQHF.

The V call is TRBV29-1, the J call TRBJ2-1; 9 bases align to TRBD2. The CDR3 sequence is 14 residues long. The V segment lost 1 base and the J segment 8 bases; nucleotides outside the gene matches: 6. In germline, CDR1 is SQVTM, CDR2 ANQGSEA. The CDR3 loop is CSVEVGASGDEQFF. CDR3 sequence (DNA): TGCAGCGTTGAAGTGGGGGCTAGCGGGGATGAGCAGTTCTTC.

V is TRBV12-3 or TRBV12-4 and J is TRBJ2-5; perhaps TRBD1 as D (5 bases). V lost 3 bases to trimming and J lost 0 bases, with 11 bases between them. The CDR3 covers 15 residues. CDR3 loop: CASSLGDSDQETQYF. The CDR3 DNA reads as TGTGCCAGCAGTTTGGGCGACAGTGACCAAGAGACCCAGTACTTC.